One and the same sample provided the 7 T cell receptor beta chains below, sequenced in a study of glioma-infiltrating T cells. TCR alpha and beta CDR3 regions were amplified from RNA using iRepertoire nested multiplex PCR. TCRdb re-called the multiplex PCR reads with MiXCR, one entry per CDR3 protein. This sample yields 400,000 or so distinct CDR3 sequences, of which 41% are seen a single time; around 12% belongs to the top ten. The sequencing input was glioma tissue, nonneoplastic brain tissue, or PBMCs (not recorded which). The receptors shown here come from a human donor with low-grade glioma or glioblastoma, undergoing nonglioma brain surgery, or in good health (not recorded which).

The chain uses TRBV20-1 and TRBJ2-1; D is undetermined. Germline-derived CDR1 and CDR2 are DFQATT and SNEGSKA (reference sequence). This CDR3 is built from 15 residues. Trimming cost V 5 bases and J 0 bases, with 14 bases left between them. CDR3 loop: CSAHHPVFSYNEQFF. Here the CDR3 DNA reads TGCAGTGCTCACCACCCAGTTTTCTCCTACAATGAGCAGTTCTTC.

This chain joins TRBV11-2 and TRBJ2-2; 10 nucleotides agree with TRBD2. Germline V gives CDR1 SGHAT, CDR2 FQNNGV. There are 16 residues in the CDR3. The V gene end was trimmed by 2 bases and the J gene end by 8 bases; junction bases not matched to a gene: 8. CDR3 region: CASSLLSAGGRGELFF. CDR3 sequence (DNA): TGTGCCAGCAGCTTATTATCAGCGGGAGGGCGGGGGGAGCTGTTTTTT. The full variable domain, in which reference TRBV11-2 and TRBJ2-2 provide the parts outside the CDR3, is EAGVAQSPRYKIIEKRQSVAFWCNPISGHATLYWYQQILGQGPKLLIQFQNNGVVDDSQLPKDRFSAERLKGVDSTLKIQPAKLEDSAVYLCASSLLSAGGRGELFFGEGSRLTVL.

The table lists this clonotype with a few counts. The J gene is TRBJ1-5, the V gene TRBV7-2; D unclear. V lost 1 base and J 5 bases, leaving 6 bases between the germline ends. The germline CDR1 and CDR2 sequences are SGHTA and FQGNSA. The CDR3 length is 13 residues. In nucleotides, the CDR3 is TGTGCCAGCAGCTTAGAGCGCTATCAGCCCCAGCATTTT. Translated, it gives CASSLERYQPQHF. Combining the CDR3 with reference TRBV7-2 and TRBJ1-5 gives the whole variable domain GAGVSQSPSNKVTEKGKDVELRCDPISGHTALYWYRQSLGQGLEFLIYFQGNSAPDKSGLPSDRFSAERTGGSVSTLTIQRTQQEDSAVYLCASSLERYQPQHFGDGTRLSIL.

The chain recombines TRBV5-1 with TRBJ2-1; no clear D. Trimming pared 4 bases from V and 0 bases from J, leaving 11 bases between. The CDR3 covers 15 residues. The germline V gene encodes CDR1 SGHRS and CDR2 YFSETQ. CDR3 residues: CASSLTVGSYNEQFF. Here the CDR3 DNA reads TGCGCCAGCAGCCTGACGGTGGGCTCCTACAATGAGCAGTTCTTC. Supplemented by reference TRBV5-1 and TRBJ2-1, the full variable domain reads KAGVTQTPRYLIKTRGQQVTLSCSPISGHRSVSWYQQTPGQGLQFLFEYFSETQRNKGNFPGRFSGRQFSNSRSEMNVSTLELGDSALYLCASSLTVGSYNEQFFGPGTRLTVL.

The chain employs TRBV7-9 and TRBJ2-1; unclear D gene. Looked up from germline, CDR1 is SEHNR and CDR2 is FQNEAQ (reference sequence). Trimming stripped 4 bases from V and 6 bases from J, with 19 bases between. The CDR3 extends over 16 amino acids. The CDR3 bases are TGTGCCAGCAGCTCCGCTCCTCTAAATTCCCGCAATGAGCAGTTCTTC. Translation: CASSSAPLNSRNEQFF.

This clonotype was found many times. The chain has TRBV27 and TRBJ1-5; D perhaps matches TRBD1 (6 bases). The CDR3 has 15 amino acids. Per germline, CDR1 MNHEY and CDR2 SMNVEV (reference sequence). Trimming took off 4 bases at V and 1 base at J, with 11 bases between the two ends. The CDR3, as DNA: TGTGCCAGCAGTTCTTACAGGGAGAGCAATCAGCCCCAGCATTTT. Protein: CASSSYRESNQPQHF.

This clonotype has only a few counts. V is TRBV14 and J is TRBJ2-3; D call uncertain. Germline V gene sequence: CDR1 SGHDN, CDR2 FVKESK. This CDR3 spans 15 amino acids. Trimming left V 3 bases short and J 2 bases short, with 12 bases between. In nucleotides, the CDR3 is TGTGCCAGCAGCCAGAGACGGACCGTCACAGATACGCAGTATTTT. This translates into CASSQRRTVTDTQYF.